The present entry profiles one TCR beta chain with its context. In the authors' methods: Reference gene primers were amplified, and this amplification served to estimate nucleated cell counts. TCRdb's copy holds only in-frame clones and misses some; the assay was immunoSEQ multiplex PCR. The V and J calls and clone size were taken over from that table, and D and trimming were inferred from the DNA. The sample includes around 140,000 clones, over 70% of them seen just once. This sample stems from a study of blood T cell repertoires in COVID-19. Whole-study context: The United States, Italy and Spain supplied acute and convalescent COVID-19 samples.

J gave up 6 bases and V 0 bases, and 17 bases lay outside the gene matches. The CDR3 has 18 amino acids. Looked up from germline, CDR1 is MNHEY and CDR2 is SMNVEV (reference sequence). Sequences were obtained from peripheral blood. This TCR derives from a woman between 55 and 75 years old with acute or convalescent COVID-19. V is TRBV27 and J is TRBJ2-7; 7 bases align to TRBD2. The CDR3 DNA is TGTGCCAGCAGTTTATCCCCCGCCCAGGGACTACCGCTATTCGAGCAGTACTTC. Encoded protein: CASSLSPAQGLPLFEQYF.